What follows are 16 T cell receptor beta chains derived from one specimen sequenced in a study of T cell responses to AZD1222 COVID-19 vaccine. Generated by immunoSEQ multiplex PCR, the TCRdb table keeps only in-frame clones and is missing some. The table lists about 140,000 clones, 90% to 95% of them singletons. Source: peripheral blood, taken on day 0 of MenACWY control vaccination. The receptors come from an adult in good health.

CDR3 sequence (DNA): TGTGCCAGCAGTGGAGCGGACAGGTACAACACTGAAGCTTTCTTT. Translating it yields CASSGADRYNTEAFF. J is TRBJ1-1 and V is TRBV2, with 7 nucleotides matching TRBD1. Germline trimming cut 4 bases from V and 2 bases from J; bases unmatched to any gene: 7. Germline CDR1 and CDR2: SNHLY and FYNNEI. This CDR3 region has 15 residues. The full variable domain, rest sourced from reference TRBV2 and TRBJ1-1, is EPEVTQTPSHQVTQMGQEVILRCVPISNHLYFYWYRQILGQKVEFLVSFYNNEISEKSEIFDDQFSVERPDGSNFTLKIRSTKLEDSAMYFCASSGADRYNTEAFFGQGTRLTVV.

V and J are TRBV12-3 or TRBV12-4 and TRBJ2-4; perhaps TRBD1 as D (5 bases). This CDR3 has 12 amino acids. Trimming removed 5 bases from V and 5 bases from J, with 7 bases in between. The CDR3 loop is CASSATENIQYF. CDR3 nucleotide sequence: TGTGCCAGCAGTGCGACAGAAAACATTCAGTACTTC.

This chain joins TRBV7-8 and TRBJ1-1; D uncertain. V was pared by 1 base and J by 0 bases, with 6 bases between. The CDR3 is 14 residues long. Germline CDR1 SGHVS, CDR2 FQNEAQ. CDR3: CASSLGYMNTEAFF. In nucleotides, the CDR3 is TGTGCCAGCAGCTTAGGATACATGAACACTGAAGCTTTCTTT.

This rearrangement joins TRBV30 to TRBJ2-3, with 8 bases lining up with TRBD2. V was clipped by 6 bases and J by 0 bases; unmatched bases: 2. Germline V lookup: CDR1 GTSNPN, CDR2 SVGIG (reference sequence). This CDR3 region has 13 residues. The CDR3 bases are TGTGCCTGCGGGACTAGAAGCACAGATACGCAGTATTTT. It codes for CACGTRSTDTQYF.

V gene TRBV28 combines with J gene TRBJ2-7; TRBD1 aligns across 7 bases. This CDR3 region has 15 residues. The J segment lost 3 bases and the V segment lost 4 bases, leaving 9 bases of the junction unmatched. Per the germline V gene, CDR1 is MDHEN and CDR2 is SYDVKM. The CDR3 coding sequence is TGTGCCAGCAGTTCAGCCGGGACAGAGTTCTACGAGCAGTACTTC. It is translated as CASSSAGTEFYEQYF.

CDR3 protein: CASSQDARGNQPQHF. The CDR3 DNA is TGCGCCAGCAGCCAAGACGCCAGGGGGAATCAGCCCCAGCATTTT. This chain connects TRBV4-1 to TRBJ1-5, with TRBD1 matching 7 bases. Germline V gene lookup returns CDR1 MGHRA and CDR2 YSYEKL. The length of the CDR3 is 15 residues. Trimming cost V 0 bases and J 4 bases; bases outside gene matches: 3.

V is TRBV12-3 or TRBV12-4 and J is TRBJ1-2; 9 bases are a match to TRBD1. This CDR3 spans 13 amino acids. The trim removed 5 bases at V and 7 bases at J, leaving 5 bases unmatched. The CDR3 loop is CASSRTGASGYTF. For the CDR3, the DNA is TGTGCCAGCAGTAGGACAGGGGCAAGTGGCTACACCTTC.

Concerning this clone: Within the sample, other DNA sequences also encode this same CDR3. V and J are TRBV6-4 and TRBJ1-1; no firm D call. V lost 1 base and J 4 bases, leaving 7 bases between the germline ends. This CDR3 region has 13 residues. Germline V gene lookup returns CDR1 MRHNA and CDR2 SNTAGT. The CDR3 loop is CASSDFVGTEAFF. The CDR3 nucleotides are TGTGCCAGCAGTGACTTTGTTGGCACTGAAGCTTTCTTT.

The rearrangement joins TRBV2 to TRBJ1-2; 7 nucleotides align to TRBD1. Germline CDR1 and CDR2: SNHLY and FYNNEI. The CDR3 sequence is 13 residues long. Trimming cost V 9 bases and J 1 base; bases outside gene matches: 5. This CDR3 is CASQGTDNYGYTF. The CDR3 region has the DNA TGTGCCAGTCAAGGGACAGATAACTATGGCTACACCTTC. Together with reference TRBV2 and TRBJ1-2, the CDR3 gives the full variable domain: EPEVTQTPSHQVTQMGQEVILRCVPISNHLYFYWYRQILGQKVEFLVSFYNNEISEKSEIFDDQFSVERPDGSNFTLKIRSTKLEDSAMYFCASQGTDNYGYTFGSGTRLTVV.

The V and J genes are TRBV25-1 and TRBJ1-6, with D unresolved. V was cut by 2 bases and J by 0 bases, with 11 bases left in between. There are 17 residues in the CDR3. The germline CDR1 and CDR2 sequences are MGHDK and SYGVNS. The CDR3 DNA follows: TGTGCCAGCAGTGAAGGACGGAAGAGCTCCTATAATTCACCCCTCCACTTT. Protein product: CASSEGRKSSYNSPLHF.

The chain uses TRBV9 and TRBJ1-2; maybe TRBD1 (5 bases). Germline CDR1 is SGDLS and CDR2 is YYNGEE. The CDR3 loop spans 13 amino acids. V lost 1 base and J 5 bases, leaving 9 bases between the germline ends. The CDR3 DNA reads TGTGCCAGCAGCGTATTTCAGGGTTATGGCTACACCTTC. This codes for CASSVFQGYGYTF.

The rearrangement uses TRBV7-9 and TRBJ1-6, with D hard to call. There are 14 residues in the CDR3. The V gene lost 0 bases and the J gene lost 7 bases, with 7 bases spanning the gap. Germline assignment: CDR1 SEHNR and CDR2 FQNEAQ (reference sequence). The CDR3 spells CASSLAPDNSPLHF. CDR3 in DNA: TGTGCCAGCAGCTTAGCCCCAGACAATTCACCCCTCCACTTT. The full variable domain, in which reference TRBV7-9 and TRBJ1-6 provide the parts outside the CDR3, is DTGVSQNPRHKITKRGQNVTFRCDPISEHNRLYWYRQTLGQGPEFLTYFQNEAQLEKSRLLSDRFSAERPKGSFSTLEIQRTEQGDSAMYLCASSLAPDNSPLHFGNGTRLTVT.

V and J are TRBV13 and TRBJ2-1, with 8 bases fitting TRBD2. CDR1 is PRHDT and CDR2 is FYEKMQ in the germline V gene (reference sequence). V shed 5 bases and J 11 bases; nucleotides not matched to a gene: 17. The CDR3 loop spans 16 amino acids. CDR3 coding DNA: TGTGCCAGCAGCACCAGGGCCGGGACTAGGTTCCAGCAGCAGTTCTTC. This encodes CASSTRAGTRFQQQFF.

V and J are TRBV7-9 and TRBJ2-2; either TRBD1 or TRBD2 may supply D (5 bases each). The CDR3 spans 15 residues. Germline-derived CDR1 and CDR2 are SEHNR and FQNEAQ (reference sequence). The V end was cut by 5 bases, the J end by 5 bases, with 15 bases between. The CDR3 region has the DNA TGTGCCAGCAGCCTCAGGGTGGGAGCGACCGGGGAGCTGTTTTTT. It translates to CASSLRVGATGELFF.

The rearrangement joins TRBV6-5 to TRBJ1-2; a possible D gene is TRBD1 (6 bases). This CDR3 has 14 amino acids. Germline values: CDR1 MNHEY, CDR2 SVGAGI. Deletions cut 5 bases from V and 2 bases from J, with 12 bases between. The CDR3 DNA sequence: TGTGCCAGCAGTCACAGGGAGGGGAACTATGGCTACACCTTC. Its translation: CASSHREGNYGYTF.

With regard to this clone: One end of the junction does not line up with germline, which may come from a read error. The chain recombines TRBV7-9 with TRBJ1-2, with a tentative D call TRBD1 (6 bases). CDR3 length equals 15 residues. From germline, CDR1 is SEHNR and CDR2 FQNEAQ (reference sequence). The CDR3 here is CAGSTAGQIYYGYTF. As DNA, the CDR3 is TGTGCCGGCAGCACGGCCGGACAGATATACTATGGCTACACCTTC.